This TCR beta chain appears in the sequencing data of a study of cytomegalovirus exposure and HLA in healthy donors. CDR3 size: 14 residues. J gave up 4 bases and V 4 bases, and 7 bases lay outside the gene matches. Germline CDR1 SGHTS, CDR2 YDEGEE. PCR used 60 Vbeta primers and 13 Jbeta primers. The assay was immunoSEQ multiplex PCR, and TCRdb's table has in-frame clones only and misses some. The sample comprises 150,000 to 200,000 clones, around three quarters of which are singletons, and 2% to 2.5% rests with the top ten. Sequenced material: PBMCs. The clonotype comes from a young woman in good health and CMV-seropositive. The J gene is TRBJ2-5, the V gene TRBV5-8; TRBD2 matches at 7 bases. The chain's CDR3 is CASSPSGEGETQYF. The CDR3 DNA is TGTGCCAGCAGCCCTAGCGGAGAGGGAGAGACCCAGTACTTC.